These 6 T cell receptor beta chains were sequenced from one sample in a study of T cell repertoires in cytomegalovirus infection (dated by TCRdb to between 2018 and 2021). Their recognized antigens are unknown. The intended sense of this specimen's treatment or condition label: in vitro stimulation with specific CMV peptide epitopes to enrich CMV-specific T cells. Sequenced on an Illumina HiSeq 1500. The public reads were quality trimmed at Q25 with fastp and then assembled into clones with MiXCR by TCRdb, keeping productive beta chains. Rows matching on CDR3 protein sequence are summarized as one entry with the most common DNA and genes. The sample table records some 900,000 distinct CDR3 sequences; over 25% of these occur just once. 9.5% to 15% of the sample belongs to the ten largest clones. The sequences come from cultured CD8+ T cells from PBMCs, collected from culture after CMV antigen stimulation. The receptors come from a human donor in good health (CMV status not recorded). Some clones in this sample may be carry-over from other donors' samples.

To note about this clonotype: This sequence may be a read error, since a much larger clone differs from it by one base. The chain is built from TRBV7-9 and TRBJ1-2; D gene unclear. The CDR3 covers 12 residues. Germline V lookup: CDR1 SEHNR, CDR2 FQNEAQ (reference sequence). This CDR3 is CVTDGRTYGYTF. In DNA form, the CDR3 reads TGTGTCACCGACGGAAGAACGTATGGCTACACCTTC.

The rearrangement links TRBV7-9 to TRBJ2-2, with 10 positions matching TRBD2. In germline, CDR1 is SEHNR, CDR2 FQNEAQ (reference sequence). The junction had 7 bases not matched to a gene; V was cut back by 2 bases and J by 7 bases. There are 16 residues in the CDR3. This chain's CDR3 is CASSLRAGGPNGELFF. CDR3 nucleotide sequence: TGTGCCAGCAGCTTACGAGCGGGGGGGCCCAACGGGGAGCTGTTTTTT.

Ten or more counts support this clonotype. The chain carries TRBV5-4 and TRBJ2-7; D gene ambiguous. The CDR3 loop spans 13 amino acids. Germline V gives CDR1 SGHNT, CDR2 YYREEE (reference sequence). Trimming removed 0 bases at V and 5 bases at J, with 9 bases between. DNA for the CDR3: TGTGCCAGCAGCTTGGAAGGGAATCACGAGCAGTACGTC. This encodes CASSLEGNHEQYV.

The CDR3 nucleotides are TGCAGTGCGAGGACAGGGAGAACCTACGAGCAGTACTTC. Protein product: CSARTGRTYEQYF. The chain couples TRBV20-1 to TRBJ2-7; 8 positions match TRBD1. Germline CDR1 is DFQATT and CDR2 is SNEGSKA (reference sequence). This CDR3 comprises 13 residues. V trimming: 6 bases; J trimming: 2 bases; junction bases outside the gene matches: 6.

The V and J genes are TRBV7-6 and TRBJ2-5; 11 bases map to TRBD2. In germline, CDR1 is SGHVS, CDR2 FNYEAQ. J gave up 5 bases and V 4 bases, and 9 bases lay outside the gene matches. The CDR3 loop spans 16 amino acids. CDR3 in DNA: TGTGCCAGCAGCTCAACCGGGACTAGCGGTTGGGAGACCCAGTACTTC. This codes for CASSSTGTSGWETQYF. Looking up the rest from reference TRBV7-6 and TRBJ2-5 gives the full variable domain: GAGVSQSPRYKVTKRGQDVALRCDPISGHVSLYWYRQALGQGPEFLTYFNYEAQQDKSGLPNDRFSAERPEGSISTLTIQRTEQRDSAMYRCASSSTGTSGWETQYFGPGTRLLVL.

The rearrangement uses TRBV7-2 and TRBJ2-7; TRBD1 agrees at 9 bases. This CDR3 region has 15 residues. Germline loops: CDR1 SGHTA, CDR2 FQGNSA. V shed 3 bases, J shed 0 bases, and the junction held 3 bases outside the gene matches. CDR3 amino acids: CASSFGTGYSYEQYF. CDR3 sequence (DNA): TGTGCCAGCAGCTTTGGGACAGGGTACTCCTACGAGCAGTACTTC. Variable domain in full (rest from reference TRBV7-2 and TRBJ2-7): GAGVSQSPSNKVTEKGKDVELRCDPISGHTALYWYRQSLGQGLEFLIYFQGNSAPDKSGLPSDRFSAERTGGSVSTLTIQRTQQEDSAVYLCASSFGTGYSYEQYFGPGTRLTVT.